Below are 14 T cell receptor beta chains sequenced from a single sample in a study of shared clonotypes between healthy human individuals. TCRdb's copy holds only in-frame clones and misses some; the assay was immunoSEQ multiplex PCR. The sample consists of 900,000 to 1,200,000 clones, approximately 80% of them appearing once. Sequences were obtained from memory CD4+ T cells from PBMCs. The subset is: CD45RA-negative fraction. All receptors come from a man aged 18 to 30 in good health. Some clones in this sample may be carry-over from other donors' samples.

CDR3 nucleotides: TGTGCCAGCAGCCCGGGACTAGCGGGAGGATTTGGGAATGAGCAGTTCTTC. Translating gives CASSPGLAGGFGNEQFF. The gene calls are TRBV11-1 and TRBJ2-1; 15 positions match TRBD2. Losses at the gene ends were 5 bases for V and 7 bases for J; bases not matched to a gene: 9. The CDR3 has 17 amino acids. Germline values: CDR1 SGHAT, CDR2 FQDESV (reference sequence).

This chain links TRBV7-2 with TRBJ1-2; no clear D gene. Trimming removed 1 base at V and 1 base at J, with 10 bases between. The CDR3 covers 15 residues. Per germline, CDR1 SGHTA and CDR2 FQGNSA. CDR3 protein: CASSLVRRSNYGYTF. The CDR3 DNA reads as TGTGCCAGCAGCTTAGTGCGGCGTAGTAACTATGGCTACACCTTC.

The chain recombines TRBV18 with TRBJ1-3, with TRBD1 matching 7 bases. This CDR3 contains 16 residues. Germline V gene lookup returns CDR1 KGHSH and CDR2 LQKENI. V was clipped by 3 bases and J by 0 bases; unmatched bases: 5. CDR3 DNA sequence: TGTGCCAGCTCACCGACAGGGCCACCCTCTGGAAACACCATATATTTT. It codes for CASSPTGPPSGNTIYF.

J is TRBJ2-1 and V is TRBV6-1; D not resolved. This CDR3 has 12 residues. V lost 5 bases to trimming and J lost 14 bases, with 16 bases between them. In germline, CDR1 is MNHNS, CDR2 SASEGT. CDR3 amino acids: CASSNPALLKFF. The CDR3 DNA reads TGTGCCAGCAGTAACCCAGCGCTCCTCAAGTTCTTC.

The chain carries TRBV5-1 and TRBJ2-3; TRBD2 agrees at 8 bases. CDR1 and CDR2 from the germline V gene are SGHRS and YFSETQ. The ends lost 5 bases at V and 2 bases at J; junction bases unmatched: 7. The CDR3 runs 15 residues. The CDR3 DNA sequence: TGCGCCAGCAGGGGGCTAGCGGGCTTCACAGATACGCAGTATTTT. This codes for CASRGLAGFTDTQYF.

This chain links TRBV9 with TRBJ2-3; 13 positions match TRBD2. The J segment lost 4 bases and the V segment lost 0 bases, leaving 11 bases of the junction unmatched. The CDR3 loop spans 19 amino acids. In germline, CDR1 is SGDLS, CDR2 YYNGEE. The CDR3 sequence is CASSVGLAGGGGAADTQYF. The CDR3 coding sequence is TGTGCCAGCAGCGTAGGACTAGCGGGAGGAGGTGGCGCAGCAGATACGCAGTATTTT.

V and J are TRBV11-3 and TRBJ1-6, with TRBD1 matching over 8 bases. In germline, CDR1 is SGHNT, CDR2 YENEEA. The junction had 10 bases not matched to a gene; V was cut back by 5 bases and J by 7 bases. This CDR3 comprises 16 residues. The CDR3 bases are TGTGCCAGCAGCCTCGGGACAGGAACTAAAAATTCACCCCTCCACTTT. Its protein is CASSLGTGTKNSPLHF.

The rearrangement uses TRBV5-6 and TRBJ1-2; D is unclear. From germline, CDR1 is SGHDT and CDR2 YYEEEE. Trimming took 4 bases from V and 4 from J, leaving 11 bases between them. The CDR3 covers 13 residues. CDR3 region: CASSQAWGYGYTF. The CDR3 region has the DNA TGTGCCAGCAGCCAAGCCTGGGGCTATGGCTACACCTTC.

The chain carries TRBV4-1 and TRBJ2-3, with 8 bases aligning to TRBD1. Germline V gene data show CDR1 as MGHRA and CDR2 as YSYEKL. The trim removed 0 bases at V and 5 bases at J, leaving 7 bases unmatched. CDR3 length equals 16 residues. CDR3 protein: CASSQDSTGGIDTQYF. The CDR3 coding sequence is TGCGCCAGCAGCCAAGATAGCACAGGGGGTATAGATACGCAGTATTTT.

This clone showed up just a few times. The genes are TRBV30 and TRBJ1-5; no firm D call. The V end was cut by 0 bases, the J end by 2 bases, with 8 bases between. The CDR3 is 14 amino acids. In germline, CDR1 is GTSNPN, CDR2 SVGIG (reference sequence). In DNA form, the CDR3 reads TGTGCCTGGAGTGTCGGGGAGGGCAATCAGCCCCAGCATTTT. Protein product: CAWSVGEGNQPQHF.

The genes are TRBV27 and TRBJ2-2, with D tentatively TRBD2 (5 bases). This CDR3 is 19 amino acids long. The germline V gene encodes CDR1 MNHEY and CDR2 SMNVEV (reference sequence). The V gene lost 2 bases and the J gene lost 4 bases, with 23 bases spanning the gap. The CDR3 spells CASSLRPLPRVDRTGELFF. The DNA of the CDR3 is TGTGCCAGCAGTTTACGGCCCCTCCCGCGGGTGGATCGCACCGGGGAGCTGTTTTTT.

This rearrangement joins TRBV10-3 to TRBJ1-5; 7 bases are shared with TRBD1. Germline values: CDR1 ENHRY, CDR2 SYGVKD. J lost 1 base, V lost 5 bases, and 2 bases had no gene match. The CDR3 covers 14 residues. The CDR3 nucleotides are TGTGCCATCAGTTCACAGGGGAGCAATCAGCCCCAGCATTTT. It specifies CAISSQGSNQPQHF.

The rearrangement links TRBV9 to TRBJ2-3; 15 bases fit TRBD2. The CDR3 extends over 18 amino acids. The trim removed 0 bases at V and 4 bases at J, leaving 6 bases unmatched. Per germline, CDR1 SGDLS and CDR2 YYNGEE. The CDR3 protein is CASSVGGLAGGVPDTQYF. The CDR3, as DNA: TGTGCCAGCAGCGTAGGGGGACTAGCGGGAGGCGTGCCAGATACGCAGTATTTT.

V gene TRBV29-1 combines with J gene TRBJ2-7; 10 bases match TRBD1. The CDR3 has 15 amino acids. Trimming removed 4 bases from V and 2 bases from J; junction bases left unmatched: 8. Per germline, CDR1 SQVTM and CDR2 ANQGSEA. The CDR3 sequence: CSVGGSGTGAYEQYF. CDR3 DNA: TGCAGCGTTGGCGGGTCCGGGACAGGGGCCTACGAGCAGTACTTC.